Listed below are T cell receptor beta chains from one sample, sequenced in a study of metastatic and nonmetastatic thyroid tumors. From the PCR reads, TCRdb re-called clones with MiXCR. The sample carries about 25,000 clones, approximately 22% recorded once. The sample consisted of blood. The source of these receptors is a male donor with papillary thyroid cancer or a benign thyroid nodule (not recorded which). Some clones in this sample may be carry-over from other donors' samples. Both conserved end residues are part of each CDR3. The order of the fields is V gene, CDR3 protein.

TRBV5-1,CASSPESFTDTQYF
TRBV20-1,CSARMNRAGSYEQYF
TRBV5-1,CASSSEGYEQYF
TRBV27,CASSAQGARQPQHF
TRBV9,CASSVTGSEQFF
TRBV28,CASGLSGSSRVGYTF
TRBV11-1,CASSLAGIGSNQPQHF
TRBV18,CASSPPSTGKETQYF
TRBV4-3,CASSPGLQGANSEKLFF
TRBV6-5,CARSYGDRGYNEQFF
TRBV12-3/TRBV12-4,CASTMIRSSRAFF
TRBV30,CAWGTGTYEQYF
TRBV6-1,CASTSGDGYNEQFF
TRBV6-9,CASSLLAHYEQYF
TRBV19,CATARGQEYIEQFF
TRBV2,CASSVPGSYNSPLHF
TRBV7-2,CASSRRLAGGNEQYF
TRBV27,CASSLEFASPLHF
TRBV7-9,CVSSGQWGIGNTIYF
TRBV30,CAWIGEHSNTGELFF
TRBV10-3,CAIRGQGWTGELFF
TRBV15,CVTSRDPRAKGMLFF
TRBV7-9,CASSFSSGEEHLFF
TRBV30,CASARAFF
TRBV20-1,CSASFQGQGSEQYF
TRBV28,CASLGQDSMNTEAFF
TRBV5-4,CASSLSTPDTQYF
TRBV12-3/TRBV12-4,CASSPDSSGANVLTF
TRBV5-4,CASSLKQVNTGELFF
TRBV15,CATSSPTGNYGYTF
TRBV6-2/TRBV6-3,CASRPGQGAYEQYF
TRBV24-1,CATRGTGTGELFF
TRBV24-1,CATSDTGGRNNNEQFF
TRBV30,CAWSEQSYGYTF
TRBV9,CASSVDGGTDTQYF
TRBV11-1,CASSLIRARGNQPQHF